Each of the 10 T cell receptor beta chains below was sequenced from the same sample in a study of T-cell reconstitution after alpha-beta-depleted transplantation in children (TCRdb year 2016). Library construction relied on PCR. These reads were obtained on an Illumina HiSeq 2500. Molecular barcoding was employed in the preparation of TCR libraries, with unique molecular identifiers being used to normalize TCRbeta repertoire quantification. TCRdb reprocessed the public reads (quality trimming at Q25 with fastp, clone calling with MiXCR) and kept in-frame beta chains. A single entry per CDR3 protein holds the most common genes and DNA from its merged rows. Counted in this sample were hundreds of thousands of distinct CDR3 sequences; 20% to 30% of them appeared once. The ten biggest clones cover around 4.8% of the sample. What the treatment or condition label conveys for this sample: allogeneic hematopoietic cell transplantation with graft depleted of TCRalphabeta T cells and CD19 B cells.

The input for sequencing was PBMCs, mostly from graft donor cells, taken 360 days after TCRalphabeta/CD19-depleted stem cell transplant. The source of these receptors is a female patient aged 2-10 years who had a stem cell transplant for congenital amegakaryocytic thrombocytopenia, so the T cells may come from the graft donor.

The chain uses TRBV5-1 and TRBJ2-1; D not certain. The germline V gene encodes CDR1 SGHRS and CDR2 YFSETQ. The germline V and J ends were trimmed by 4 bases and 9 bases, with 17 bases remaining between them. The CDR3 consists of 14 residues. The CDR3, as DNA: TGCGCCAGCAGCCCCCGGCCTCCGGTCGGTGAGCAGTTCTTC. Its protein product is CASSPRPPVGEQFF.

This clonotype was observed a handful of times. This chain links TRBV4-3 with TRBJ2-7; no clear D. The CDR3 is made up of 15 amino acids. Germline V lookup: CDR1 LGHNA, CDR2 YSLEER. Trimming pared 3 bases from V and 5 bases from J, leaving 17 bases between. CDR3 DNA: TGCGCCAGCAGCCATATGTTTAGTCGTGAGGACGAGCAGTACTTC. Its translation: CASSHMFSREDEQYF.

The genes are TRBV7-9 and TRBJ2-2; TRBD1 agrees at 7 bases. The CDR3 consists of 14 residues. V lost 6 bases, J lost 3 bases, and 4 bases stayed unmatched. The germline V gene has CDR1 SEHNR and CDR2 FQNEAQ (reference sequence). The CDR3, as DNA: TGTGCCAGCAGACACACAGGGGACACCGGGGAGCTGTTTTTT. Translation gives CASRHTGDTGELFF.

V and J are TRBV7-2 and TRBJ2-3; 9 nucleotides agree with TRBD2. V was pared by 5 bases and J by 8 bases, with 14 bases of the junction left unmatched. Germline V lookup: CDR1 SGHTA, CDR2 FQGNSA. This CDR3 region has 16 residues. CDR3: CASSARGTSQSATQYF. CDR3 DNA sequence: TGTGCCAGCAGCGCCAGAGGGACTAGCCAAAGCGCTACGCAGTATTTT.

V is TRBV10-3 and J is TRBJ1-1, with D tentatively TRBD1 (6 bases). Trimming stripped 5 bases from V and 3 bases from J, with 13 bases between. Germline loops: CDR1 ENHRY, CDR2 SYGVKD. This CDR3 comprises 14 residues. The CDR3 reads CAISKQGSDTEAFF. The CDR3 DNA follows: TGTGCCATCAGTAAGCAGGGGAGTGACACTGAAGCTTTCTTT.

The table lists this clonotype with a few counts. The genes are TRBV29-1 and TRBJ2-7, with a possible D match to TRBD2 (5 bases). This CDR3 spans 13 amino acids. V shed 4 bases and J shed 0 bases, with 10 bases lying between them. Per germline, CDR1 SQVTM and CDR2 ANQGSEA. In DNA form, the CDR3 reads TGCAGCGTTGGACCCCGGGGCTCCTACGAGCAGTACTTC. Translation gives CSVGPRGSYEQYF.

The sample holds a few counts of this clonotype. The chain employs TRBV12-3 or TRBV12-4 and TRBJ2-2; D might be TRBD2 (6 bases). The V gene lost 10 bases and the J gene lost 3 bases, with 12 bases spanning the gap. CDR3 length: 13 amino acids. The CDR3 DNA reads TGTGCCACCCGACTAGTAGACACCGGGGAGCTGTTTTTT. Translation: CATRLVDTGELFF.

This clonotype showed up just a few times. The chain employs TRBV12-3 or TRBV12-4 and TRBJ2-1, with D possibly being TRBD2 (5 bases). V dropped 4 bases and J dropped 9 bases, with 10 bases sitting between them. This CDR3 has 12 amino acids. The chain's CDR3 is CASSWGEAEQFF. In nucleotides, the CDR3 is TGTGCCAGCAGTTGGGGAGAGGCTGAGCAGTTCTTC.

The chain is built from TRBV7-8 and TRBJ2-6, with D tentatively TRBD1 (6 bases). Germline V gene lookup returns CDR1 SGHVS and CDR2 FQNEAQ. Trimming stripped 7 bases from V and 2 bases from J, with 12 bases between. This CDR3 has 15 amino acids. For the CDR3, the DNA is TGTGCCAGCAACCGACAGGCTCCTGGGGCCAACGTCCTGACTTTC. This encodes CASNRQAPGANVLTF.

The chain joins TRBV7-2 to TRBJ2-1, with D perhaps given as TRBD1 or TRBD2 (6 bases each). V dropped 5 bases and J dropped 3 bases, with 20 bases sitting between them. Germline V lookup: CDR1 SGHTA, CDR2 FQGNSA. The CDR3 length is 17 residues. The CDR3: CASSAPVVGGLYNEQFF. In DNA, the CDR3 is TGTGCCAGCAGCGCCCCGGTTGTCGGGGGCCTCTACAATGAGCAGTTCTTC.